The 17 T cell receptor beta chains reported below all come from one sample, sequenced in a study of blood T cell repertoires in COVID-19. This table comes from immunoSEQ multiplex PCR, and its TCRdb copy is limited to in-frame clones, with some not included. Here the sample spans about 72,000 clones, 65% to 90% being singletons. The sample consisted of peripheral blood. Source of these receptors: a man between 65 and 85 years old with active or convalescent COVID-19.

The chain recombines TRBV29-1 with TRBJ1-1; D not certain. The CDR3 is 11 residues long. The V gene lost 7 bases and the J gene lost 1 base, with 7 bases spanning the gap. Germline CDR1 reads SQVTM; CDR2 reads ANQGSEA. The CDR3 region is CSAHTNTEAFF. The CDR3 bases are TGCAGCGCCCACACGAACACTGAAGCTTTCTTT. The entire variable domain, with the rest obtained from reference TRBV29-1 and TRBJ1-1, is as follows: SAVISQKPSRDICQRGTSLTIQCQVDSQVTMMFWYRQQPGQSLTLIATANQGSEATYESGFVIDKFPISRPNLTFSTLTVSNMSPEDSSIYLCSAHTNTEAFFGQGTRLTVV.

V gene TRBV6-1 combines with J gene TRBJ2-1, with 9 bases that match TRBD2. V shed 4 bases and J 3 bases; nucleotides not matched to a gene: 7. This CDR3 is 16 amino acids long. Germline V gives CDR1 MNHNS, CDR2 SASEGT. The CDR3 loop reads CASSVGSGSIYNEQFF. The DNA of the CDR3 is TGTGCCAGCAGTGTGGGTAGCGGGAGTATCTACAATGAGCAGTTCTTC.

The chain links TRBV7-9 to TRBJ2-7; D is unclear. The CDR3 consists of 12 residues. With 1 base removed from V and 5 bases from J, the gap between germline ends came to 6 bases. Germline V lookup: CDR1 SEHNR, CDR2 FQNEAQ (reference sequence). CDR3 nucleotide sequence: TGTGCCAGCAGCTTAGACAGAAACGAGCAGTACTTC. Translation gives CASSLDRNEQYF.

V is TRBV9 and J is TRBJ1-1; maybe TRBD1 (5 bases). This CDR3 is built from 14 residues. V gave up 4 bases and J gave up 4 bases, with 14 bases separating them. Germline-derived CDR1 and CDR2 are SGDLS and YYNGEE. The CDR3 sequence is CASSPQWQGTEAFF. In DNA form, the CDR3 reads TGTGCCAGCAGCCCCCAGTGGCAGGGCACTGAAGCTTTCTTT.

In this sample, this clone turned up once. This rearrangement joins TRBV6-5 to TRBJ2-5; maybe TRBD1 (5 bases). Germline values: CDR1 MNHEY, CDR2 SVGAGI. The V and J ends lost 6 bases and 4 bases respectively, with 18 bases between them. The CDR3 sequence is 15 residues long. The CDR3 nucleotides are TGTGCCAGCAGCCTATCCCCAGGGATAGGAGAGACCCAGTACTTC. Residues: CASSLSPGIGETQYF.

V usage is TRBV28 and J usage is TRBJ2-7; D might be TRBD2 (6 bases). Looked up from germline, CDR1 is MDHEN and CDR2 is SYDVKM. The CDR3 length is 18 residues. Trimming left V 8 bases short and J 6 bases short, with 32 bases between. The CDR3 region has the DNA TGTGCCAGCGCCATGGGGGGTAGCCAGCGCCTACTTAGAGGCGAGCAGTACTTC. It is translated as CASAMGGSQRLLRGEQYF.

J is TRBJ2-1 and V is TRBV19; the match to TRBD1 covers 8 bases. The J segment lost 4 bases and the V segment lost 4 bases, leaving 6 bases of the junction unmatched. CDR1 and CDR2 from the germline V gene are LNHDA and SQIVND (reference sequence). CDR3 size: 15 residues. The CDR3 reads CASSTLGTGYNEQFF. In DNA form, the CDR3 reads TGTGCCAGTAGTACGTTGGGGACAGGATACAATGAGCAGTTCTTC.

The V and J genes are TRBV6-4 and TRBJ2-1; possibly TRBD1 for D (5 bases). CDR3 length: 15 amino acids. V dropped 3 bases and J dropped 7 bases, with 16 bases sitting between them. CDR1 and CDR2 from the germline V gene are MRHNA and SNTAGT. The CDR3, as DNA: TGTGCCAGCAGTGATAGGGGCAGGCCTAAGAATGAGCAGTTCTTC. It specifies CASSDRGRPKNEQFF.

The chain employs TRBV19 and TRBJ2-7, with 7 bases lining up with TRBD2. The CDR3 contains 14 residues. Germline CDR1 LNHDA, CDR2 SQIVND (reference sequence). After removal of 4 bases from V and 3 bases from J, the junction contained 6 bases not matched to a gene. The CDR3 reads CASSRLADIYEQYF. Written as DNA, the CDR3 is TGTGCCAGTAGTAGACTAGCCGACATCTACGAGCAGTACTTC.

This rearrangement joins TRBV29-1 to TRBJ2-3; the match to TRBD2 covers 9 bases. This CDR3 has 16 residues. The V and J ends lost 3 bases and 4 bases, in that order; junction bases with no gene match: 11. CDR1 and CDR2 (germline): SQVTM, ANQGSEA. The chain's CDR3 is CSVEFLSGSRPDTQYF. The DNA of the CDR3 is TGCAGCGTTGAGTTTCTTAGCGGGAGTAGACCAGATACGCAGTATTTT.

The chain carries TRBV9 and TRBJ2-3, with D perhaps TRBD2 (5 bases). The V and J ends lost 4 bases and 2 bases respectively, with 11 bases between them. The CDR3 runs to 14 residues. CDR1 SGDLS and CDR2 YYNGEE come from the germline V gene. The CDR3 protein is CASSPQRATDTQYF. The DNA for the CDR3 is TGTGCCAGCAGCCCCCAGAGGGCCACAGATACGCAGTATTTT.

The chain links TRBV27 to TRBJ2-7; D gene ambiguous. The V end was cut by 4 bases, the J end by 5 bases, with 12 bases between. This CDR3 contains 13 residues. In germline, CDR1 is MNHEY, CDR2 SMNVEV (reference sequence). The CDR3 region has the DNA TGTGCCAGCAGTTCCCACTATGGAAACGAGCAGTACTTC. This encodes CASSSHYGNEQYF.

The chain couples TRBV4-2 to TRBJ1-6; a possible D gene is TRBD1 (5 bases). This CDR3 has 15 residues. With 0 bases removed from V and 7 bases from J, the gap between germline ends came to 10 bases. Germline CDR1 LGHNA, CDR2 YNFKEQ. The CDR3 sequence: CASSQDLNRNSPLHF. CDR3 DNA: TGTGCCAGCAGCCAAGATTTGAACAGGAATTCACCCCTCCACTTT.

CDR3 residues: CASAQGTDLSGELFF. DNA of the CDR3: TGCGCCAGCGCCCAGGGGACGGATCTCTCCGGGGAGCTGTTTTTT. The chain uses TRBV5-1 and TRBJ2-2, with D perhaps TRBD1 (6 bases). The CDR3 contains 15 residues. V was trimmed by 7 bases and J by 6 bases, leaving 19 bases between them. Germline V gene sequence: CDR1 SGHRS, CDR2 YFSETQ.

The chain joins TRBV18 to TRBJ2-5; 7 nucleotides agree with TRBD2. The germline V gene has CDR1 KGHSH and CDR2 LQKENI. The CDR3 sequence is 17 residues long. Trimming removed 3 bases from V and 4 bases from J; junction bases left unmatched: 14. CDR3 sequence reads: CASSPLTSASVGETQYF. CDR3 nucleotide sequence: TGTGCCAGCTCACCTCTCACTAGCGCCTCAGTGGGAGAGACCCAGTACTTC.

The J gene is TRBJ2-3, the V gene TRBV4-1; D is uncertain. CDR1 is MGHRA and CDR2 is YSYEKL in the germline V gene. The germline V and J ends were trimmed by 1 base and 1 base, with 6 bases remaining between them. The CDR3 runs to 14 residues. The CDR3 region has the DNA TGCGCCAGCAGCCAAGCTATTGGCACAGATACGCAGTATTTT. Translated: CASSQAIGTDTQYF.

This clone ranks as medium-sized. The chain recombines TRBV28 with TRBJ1-2; D gene unclear. The CDR3 is made up of 12 amino acids. V lost 6 bases and J 7 bases, leaving 12 bases between the germline ends. Per the germline V gene, CDR1 is MDHEN and CDR2 is SYDVKM. CDR3 nucleotide sequence: TGTGCCAGCAGAGTAATAACTGGTGGCTACACCTTC. The encoded protein is CASRVITGGYTF.